The 27 T cell receptor beta chains presented below share a single source sample, sequenced in a study of cytomegalovirus exposure and HLA in healthy donors. Using immunoSEQ multiplex PCR, the repertoire was profiled, and TCRdb retains in-frame clones only, with some absent. The sample contains 330,000 or so clones, roughly 85% of which appear only once. Sequencing was performed on PBMCs. The receptors derive from a woman between 18 and 29 years old in good health and CMV-seronegative.

The chain uses TRBV27 and TRBJ1-5, with D unclear. The CDR3 covers 13 residues. The germline CDR1 and CDR2 sequences are MNHEY and SMNVEV (reference sequence). Trimming cost V 3 bases and J 3 bases, with 6 bases left between them. In DNA, the CDR3 is TGTGCCAGCAGTTTGCAGATCAATCAGCCCCAGCATTTT. The encoded protein is CASSLQINQPQHF.

This chain joins TRBV5-1 and TRBJ2-2, with TRBD2 identical over 9 bases. Germline CDR1 SGHRS, CDR2 YFSETQ. This CDR3 spans 16 amino acids. V was pared by 6 bases and J by 3 bases, with 9 bases of the junction left unmatched. CDR3 nucleotides: TGCGCCAGCACCCTGACACTAGCGGGCCACACCGGGGAGCTGTTTTTT. Protein product: CASTLTLAGHTGELFF. Variable domain in full (rest from reference TRBV5-1 and TRBJ2-2): KAGVTQTPRYLIKTRGQQVTLSCSPISGHRSVSWYQQTPGQGLQFLFEYFSETQRNKGNFPGRFSGRQFSNSRSEMNVSTLELGDSALYLCASTLTLAGHTGELFFGEGSRLTVL.

V and J are TRBV19 and TRBJ2-7, with TRBD2 matching 11 bases. This CDR3 region has 15 residues. V trimming: 2 bases; J trimming: 2 bases; junction bases outside the gene matches: 2. CDR1 and CDR2 (germline): LNHDA, SQIVND (reference sequence). CDR3 protein: CASSIRLAGPYEQYF. DNA for the CDR3: TGTGCCAGTAGTATAAGACTAGCGGGACCCTACGAGCAGTACTTC.

The rearrangement joins TRBV28 to TRBJ1-5, with 7 bases that match TRBD1. V lost 5 bases, J lost 1 base, and 5 bases stayed unmatched. CDR1 MDHEN and CDR2 SYDVKM come from the germline V gene. The CDR3 has 15 amino acids. DNA of the CDR3: TGTGCCAGCAGTCTAGGGGGCGGGAGCAATCAGCCCCAGCATTTT. Translated, it gives CASSLGGGSNQPQHF.

The J gene is TRBJ2-5, the V gene TRBV20-1; D is unresolved. From germline, CDR1 is DFQATT and CDR2 SNEGSKA (reference sequence). V gave up 4 bases and J gave up 2 bases, with 2 bases separating them. The CDR3 loop spans 10 amino acids. Here the CDR3 reads CSATQETQYF. Written as DNA, the CDR3 is TGCAGTGCTACACAAGAGACCCAGTACTTC.

With respect to this clone: Additional DNA sequences in this sample encode the identical CDR3. The chain combines TRBV7-2 with TRBJ2-3; 11 bases align to TRBD2. The trim removed 1 base at V and 4 bases at J, leaving 4 bases unmatched. CDR1 and CDR2 from the germline V gene are SGHTA and FQGNSA. The length of the CDR3 is 16 residues. The CDR3 region is CASSLGLAGGPDTQYF. The DNA of the CDR3 is TGTGCCAGCAGCTTAGGGCTAGCGGGAGGTCCAGATACGCAGTATTTT.

The chain couples TRBV7-3 to TRBJ2-3; D call uncertain. Germline assignment: CDR1 SGHTA and CDR2 FQGTGA. CDR3 length: 14 residues. V gave up 5 bases and J gave up 3 bases, with 12 bases separating them. DNA for the CDR3: TGTGCCAGCAGCCCCTACGAATCAACAGATACGCAGTATTTT. Its translation is CASSPYESTDTQYF.

The CDR3 DNA is TGTGCCAGCTCACCGTCGACTAGCGGGAGGGCCAATGAGCAGTTCTTC. Its protein is CASSPSTSGRANEQFF. The chain has TRBV18 and TRBJ2-1; 14 bases align to TRBD2. The J segment lost 6 bases and the V segment lost 3 bases, leaving 4 bases of the junction unmatched. The CDR3 has 16 amino acids. Germline assignment: CDR1 KGHSH and CDR2 LQKENI.

The chain uses TRBV27 and TRBJ2-7, with a weak D call TRBD2 (6 bases). Germline CDR1 is MNHEY and CDR2 is SMNVEV (reference sequence). This CDR3 contains 14 residues. Deletions cut 2 bases from V and 6 bases from J, with 14 bases between. Here the CDR3 DNA reads TGTGCCAGCAGTTTAAACGGGGACTCGCCCGAGCAGTACTTC. This translates into CASSLNGDSPEQYF.

CDR3: CASSLPPGGRYNEQFF. In DNA, the CDR3 is TGTGCCAGCAGCTTGCCCCCAGGGGGGAGATACAATGAGCAGTTCTTC. The chain combines TRBV11-2 with TRBJ2-1; tentative D call: TRBD1 (7 bases). The CDR3 is 16 residues long. V shed 3 bases and J shed 4 bases, with 16 bases lying between them. From germline, CDR1 is SGHAT and CDR2 FQNNGV.

On this clone: Other DNA sequences in the sample encode the same CDR3. The chain carries TRBV6-6 and TRBJ2-5, with 9 positions matching TRBD2. J lost 1 base, V lost 5 bases, and 5 bases had no gene match. This CDR3 has 15 amino acids. Looked up from germline, CDR1 is MNHNY and CDR2 is SVGAGI (reference sequence). DNA of the CDR3: TGTGCCAGCAGTACGGGACTAGCAGCCCAAGAGACCCAGTACTTC. Amino acids: CASSTGLAAQETQYF.

The chain combines TRBV28 with TRBJ2-1; D perhaps matches TRBD1 (6 bases). Deletions cut 3 bases from V and 2 bases from J, with 8 bases between. CDR1 and CDR2 from the germline V gene are MDHEN and SYDVKM. The CDR3 sequence is 14 residues long. DNA for the CDR3: TGTGCCAGCAGTTTTGGACAGCCCTACAATGAGCAGTTCTTC. Its translation is CASSFGQPYNEQFF.

J is TRBJ1-5 and V is TRBV15; D is unresolved. This CDR3 is built from 14 residues. Trimming stripped 1 base from V and 4 bases from J, with 8 bases between. Germline V CDR1 and CDR2: LNHNV, YYDKDF (reference sequence). This CDR3 is CATSRGAVNQPQHF. The CDR3 DNA sequence: TGTGCCACCAGCAGAGGGGCAGTGAATCAGCCCCAGCATTTT.

This clone was counted a few times. The chain employs TRBV27 and TRBJ2-2, with no clear D. Germline lookup yields CDR1 MNHEY and CDR2 SMNVEV (reference sequence). The CDR3 consists of 13 residues. V shed 7 bases and J shed 0 bases, with 6 bases lying between them. Written as DNA, the CDR3 is TGTGCCAGCACTCGCGCGAACACCGGGGAGCTGTTTTTT. It encodes CASTRANTGELFF.

The chain carries TRBV6-5 and TRBJ1-1; no definite D call. Germline CDR1 MNHEY, CDR2 SVGAGI. Trimming removed 6 bases from V and 3 bases from J, with 11 bases in between. This CDR3 region has 13 residues. The CDR3 DNA sequence: TGTGCCAGCAGAGACTCTAGCCACACTGAAGCTTTCTTT. This encodes CASRDSSHTEAFF.

DNA of the CDR3: TGTGCCAGTAGTCAACCCGGGACAGGGGAGTATGGCTACACCTTC. Its translation is CASSQPGTGEYGYTF. The chain has TRBV19 and TRBJ1-2; TRBD1 aligns across 10 bases. Trimming cost V 5 bases and J 5 bases; bases outside gene matches: 8. Germline V lookup: CDR1 LNHDA, CDR2 SQIVND (reference sequence). The CDR3 extends over 15 amino acids. Full variable domain (rest looked up from reference TRBV19 and TRBJ1-2): DGGITQSPKYLFRKEGQNVTLSCEQNLNHDAMYWYRQDPGQGLRLIYYSQIVNDFQKGDIAEGYSVSREKKESFPLTVTSAQKNPTAFYLCASSQPGTGEYGYTFGSGTRLTVV.

The chain combines TRBV18 with TRBJ1-4, with 8 bases fitting TRBD1. V gave up 6 bases and J gave up 8 bases; unmatched junction bases: 11. This CDR3 spans 15 amino acids. Looked up from germline, CDR1 is KGHSH and CDR2 is LQKENI. CDR3 sequence reads: CASSRRTGRGEKLFF. Written as DNA, the CDR3 is TGTGCCAGCTCCCGACGGACAGGGAGAGGAGAAAAACTGTTTTTT.

The rearrangement links TRBV6-1 to TRBJ2-1, with 9 nucleotides matching TRBD2. Germline CDR1 is MNHNS and CDR2 is SASEGT. V lost 3 bases to trimming and J lost 7 bases; unmatched junction nucleotides: 13. This CDR3 region has 17 residues. CDR3 protein: CASSDSAAGGPRNEQFF. The CDR3 DNA reads TGTGCCAGCAGTGATTCAGCGGCGGGAGGGCCGCGGAATGAGCAGTTCTTC.

This chain joins TRBV7-2 and TRBJ1-5; D is ambiguous. V lost 5 bases and J lost 5, with 13 bases in between. The CDR3 covers 14 residues. CDR1 SGHTA and CDR2 FQGNSA come from the germline V gene. CDR3 bases: TGTGCCAGCAGCCCTCTTGTGTTTGATCAGCCCCAGCATTTT. This translates into CASSPLVFDQPQHF.

This chain joins TRBV2 and TRBJ1-1; the D gene is possibly TRBD1 (5 bases). The CDR3 runs 15 residues. Germline V gene data show CDR1 as SNHLY and CDR2 as FYNNEI. Trimming stripped 2 bases from V and 1 base from J, with 11 bases between. CDR3 sequence (DNA): TGTGCCAGCAGTGAACGGGGGGGTTCGAACACTGAAGCTTTCTTT. Protein product: CASSERGGSNTEAFF.

The J gene is TRBJ1-2, the V gene TRBV6-5; D remains unclear. Germline V gives CDR1 MNHEY, CDR2 SVGAGI. Trimming took 10 bases from V and 2 from J, leaving 14 bases between them. CDR3 length equals 13 residues. Here the CDR3 DNA reads TGTGCCACCTATTCCGGGAGAAACTATGGCTACACCTTC. Translated, it gives CATYSGRNYGYTF.

V usage is TRBV12-5 and J usage is TRBJ2-7, with a tentative D call TRBD2 (6 bases). CDR3 length: 13 amino acids. V shed 4 bases and J shed 4 bases, with 11 bases lying between them. Germline lookup yields CDR1 LGHNT and CDR2 FRNRAP. CDR3 bases: TGTGCTAGTGGTTGGGGGGAAAGTTACGAGCAGTACTTC. Its translation is CASGWGESYEQYF. The full variable domain, its missing parts supplied by reference TRBV12-5 and TRBJ2-7, is DARVTQTPRHKVTEMGQEVTMRCQPILGHNTVFWYRQTMMQGLELLAYFRNRAPLDDSGMPKDRFSAEMPDATLATLKIQPSEPRDSAVYFCASGWGESYEQYFGPGTRLTVT.

The chain carries TRBV19 and TRBJ2-7; 10 bases are shared with TRBD1. The ends lost 5 bases at V and 4 bases at J; junction bases unmatched: 8. This CDR3 is 15 amino acids long. Germline V gene lookup returns CDR1 LNHDA and CDR2 SQIVND (reference sequence). The CDR3 sequence is CASSLGTGAQYEQYF. The CDR3 DNA sequence: TGTGCCAGTAGTCTGGGGACAGGGGCGCAATACGAGCAGTACTTC.

The chain combines TRBV27 with TRBJ1-2, with D possibly TRBD1 on 6 matching bases. Germline CDR1 is MNHEY and CDR2 is SMNVEV (reference sequence). The V gene lost 10 bases and the J gene lost 7 bases, with 19 bases spanning the gap. This CDR3 contains 13 residues. In DNA form, the CDR3 reads TGTGCCACCGCCGGACAGCCCTACGGTGGCTACACCTTC. Translated, it gives CATAGQPYGGYTF.

The rearrangement joins TRBV15 to TRBJ2-7; 12 bases agree with TRBD1. CDR1 is LNHNV, CDR2 YYDKDF, per germline (reference sequence). V dropped 8 bases and J dropped 8; count of bases not matched to a gene: 4. The CDR3 spans 12 residues. The CDR3, as DNA: TGTGCCACCGGGACAGGGGGCGCCCAGCAGTACTTC. Translation gives CATGTGGAQQYF.

The chain uses TRBV6-5 and TRBJ2-7; TRBD1 is a possible D gene (5 bases). Trimming stripped 5 bases from V and 5 bases from J, with 16 bases between. Germline V gene data show CDR1 as MNHEY and CDR2 as SVGAGI. This CDR3 contains 14 residues. The CDR3 region has the DNA TGTGCCAGCAGTCAGCAGGGCCCCAGGGACGAGCAGTACTTC. Amino acid sequence: CASSQQGPRDEQYF.

This chain links TRBV4-2 with TRBJ2-1; 8 nucleotides agree with TRBD2. The junction had 7 bases not matched to a gene; V was cut back by 5 bases and J by 1 base. The CDR3 runs to 16 residues. Germline CDR1 reads LGHNA; CDR2 reads YNFKEQ. Here the CDR3 DNA reads TGTGCCAGCAGCACCCTAGCGGGCGAGTCCTACAATGAGCAGTTCTTC. Its translation: CASSTLAGESYNEQFF.